The following is a T cell receptor (beta chain) sequence with its context. The antigen remains unidentified. All patients were mismatch repair deficient, assessed by either PCR or immunohistochemistry. TCRs were sequenced from a few patients responding to pembrolizumab. Germline lookup yields CDR1 GTSNPN and CDR2 SVGIG (reference sequence). The V end lost 0 bases, the J end lost 1 base, and 6 bases lay between the germline ends. The CDR3 has 13 amino acids. The data are from a study of PD-1 blockade in mismatch repair-deficient tumors. Study-level background: Enrolled about 2013-2017, patients had progressing, pretreated mismatch repair-deficient cancers of more than ten types.

Regarding the study as a whole: Tumor-resident clones, often undetectable pretreatment in blood, expanded then contracted after pembrolizumab.

Repertoires were generated with immunoSEQ multiplex PCR, while TCRdb's copy carries only in-frame clones and drops some. The sample includes about 120,000 clones, approximately 86% of them seen just once. V usage is TRBV30 and J usage is TRBJ1-1; unclear D gene. The sequence came from an adult with mismatch repair-deficient cancer. Here the sequenced sample was peripheral blood, taken 44 weeks after starting pembrolizumab. The CDR3 bases are TGTGCCTGGAGTGTCACACCGAACACTGAAGCTTTCTTT. Amino acid sequence: CAWSVTPNTEAFF.